This paragraph reports one TCR beta chain. Its target is not known. The CDR3 is made up of 16 amino acids. In germline, CDR1 is SGHVS, CDR2 FNYEAQ. Trimming at V came to 5 bases and at J to 8 bases, leaving 11 bases not matched to a gene. The repertoire was sequenced with immunoSEQ multiplex PCR; TCRdb's copy has only in-frame clones and lacks some. This sample has 150,000 to 200,000 clones, with around 82% found just once. The record originates from a study of cytomegalovirus exposure and HLA in healthy donors. Study as a whole: The approximately 120 validation repertoires used the same platform as the 650 to 750 first-cohort repertoires, a later analysis reported. Study findings and constraints: Researchers catalogued some 160 TCR beta chains as cytomegalovirus-associated.

Material for sequencing was PBMCs. The V gene is TRBV7-6, the J gene TRBJ2-1; 11 bases align to TRBD2. This TCR derives from a man aged 25-45 years in good health and CMV-seropositive. CDR3 nucleotide sequence: TGTGCCAGCAGCGGACTACTAGCGGGAGTGGTCGATGAGCAGTTCTTC. This sequence encodes CASSGLLAGVVDEQFF.